This T cell receptor beta chain was sequenced for a study of T cells after yellow fever vaccination. The overall study: Each low-cell-number fraction was prepared by means of SMART-Seq v4 Ultra Low Input.

Study-level points and caveats: Among primary-vaccination clones, most reappeared after the booster, at approximately 97% for CD4 and approximately 88% for CD8. Clonotypes appearing in both CD4 and CD8 compartments existed, and their share was small.

This clonotype was counted ten times or more. Its antigen is unknown. Germline CDR1 reads SGHTA; CDR2 reads FQGNSA. This CDR3 is 16 amino acids long. With 3 bases clipped from V and 2 bases from J, the junction kept 5 bases outside the gene matches. TCRdb re-called the 5' RACE reads with MiXCR, one entry per CDR3 protein. The sample has hundreds of thousands of distinct CDR3 sequences, around 6.4% seen once. The sample here was PBMCs, taken 5 days after the yellow fever booster vaccination. The sequence was collected from a man aged 25 to 45 who received the YFV17D yellow fever vaccine. This chain links TRBV7-2 with TRBJ2-1; 9 bases fit TRBD1. The CDR3: CASSFAGTGTYNEQFF. The CDR3 nucleotides are TGTGCCAGCAGCTTTGCCGGGACAGGGACCTACAATGAGCAGTTCTTC. The full variable domain, with the rest looked up from reference TRBV7-2 and TRBJ2-1, is GAGVSQSPSNKVTEKGKDVELRCDPISGHTALYWYRQSLGQGLEFLIYFQGNSAPDKSGLPSDRFSAERTGGSVSTLTIQRTQQEDSAVYLCASSFAGTGTYNEQFFGPGTRLTVL.